Given below is one T cell receptor beta chain in context. Its antigen is currently unknown. The data were obtained in a study of T cell responses to AZD1222 COVID-19 vaccine. Study-level results: Donor demographics were predominantly white British with a female majority; clonal diversity may be underestimated. Only a handful of AZD1222 recipients were seropositive at baseline. Distributed over spike, vaccine-associated CD4 TCRs predominated at 160-218 and 743-854.

Some clones are missing from TCRdb's copy, which holds only in-frame ones; the method was immunoSEQ multiplex PCR. The table records roughly 30,000 clones, around 80% of them present only once. This sample comprised peripheral blood, obtained on day 0 of AZD1222 vaccination. This clonotype was sampled from an adult in good health.

The CDR3 here is CASSLQYEQYF. The CDR3 DNA follows: TGTGCCAGCAGTTTACAGTACGAGCAGTACTTC. V usage is TRBV12-3 or TRBV12-4 and J usage is TRBJ2-7; D is unclear. V was trimmed by 2 bases and J by 4 bases, leaving 3 bases between them. The CDR3 consists of 11 residues.